Below are 21 T cell receptor beta chains sequenced from a single sample in a study of early T cells in non-severe SARS-CoV-2 infection. In TCRdb, the 5' RACE reads were re-called with MiXCR into one record per CDR3 protein. Found here are some 67,000 distinct CDR3 sequences, about a tenth of them singletons; the top ten hold 15% to 19%. This sample comprised whole blood, obtained at baseline. These TCRs come from an adult who was a healthcare worker with PCR-confirmed SARS-CoV-2 infection or an uninfected control (not recorded which).

The J gene is TRBJ2-1, the V gene TRBV24-1, with 12 bases lining up with TRBD2. The CDR3 has 15 residues. After removal of 7 bases from V and 7 bases from J, the junction contained 7 bases not matched to a gene. Germline V CDR1 and CDR2: KGHDR, SFDVKD. The CDR3 nucleotides read TGTGCCACCAGCGCGACTAGCGGGAGAAGTAATGAGCAGTTCTTC. It encodes CATSATSGRSNEQFF.

This clonotype was found a few times. The chain joins TRBV29-1 to TRBJ1-2, with D unresolved. CDR1 and CDR2 (germline): SQVTM, ANQGSEA. V shed 3 bases and J shed 6 bases, with 8 bases lying between them. This CDR3 is built from 11 residues. As DNA, the CDR3 is TGCAGCGTTGACGGCTATGATGGCTACACCTTC. Its translation is CSVDGYDGYTF.

The V call is TRBV5-4, the J call TRBJ2-7; 9 nucleotides line up with TRBD2. V lost 0 bases and J lost 0; bases outside the gene matches: 4. The CDR3 sequence is 16 residues long. The germline V gene encodes CDR1 SGHNT and CDR2 YYREEE (reference sequence). CDR3 DNA sequence: TGTGCCAGCAGCTTGGGATCTAGCGGGAACTCCTACGAGCAGTACTTC. This encodes CASSLGSSGNSYEQYF.

This clonotype was seen ten or more times. This chain links TRBV28 with TRBJ2-3, with a weak D call TRBD1 (6 bases). CDR1 MDHEN and CDR2 SYDVKM come from the germline V gene. The CDR3 is 14 residues long. Trimming took off 8 bases at V and 0 bases at J, with 12 bases between the two ends. The CDR3 sequence: CASLEQGSTDTQYF. In DNA form, the CDR3 reads TGTGCCAGCTTGGAACAGGGAAGCACAGATACGCAGTATTTT.

This clonotype was detected only a few times. The chain links TRBV6-6 to TRBJ2-7, with D perhaps TRBD2 (7 bases). This CDR3 spans 13 amino acids. The germline V gene encodes CDR1 MNHNY and CDR2 SVGAGI (reference sequence). V was pared by 5 bases and J by 5 bases, with 13 bases between. CDR3 DNA: TGTGCCAGCAGTCCCGGGGGGCAAAACGAGCAGTACTTC. Its protein is CASSPGGQNEQYF.

This clonotype was found many times. V usage is TRBV12-3 or TRBV12-4 and J usage is TRBJ2-1; possible D gene TRBD1, 6 bases. The CDR3 is made up of 17 amino acids. V was clipped by 7 bases and J by 6 bases, with 25 bases between them. The CDR3 bases are TGTGCCAGCATGGGGGCTTTAGGGACGATATTTTTCAATGAGCAGTTCTTC. Translated: CASMGALGTIFFNEQFF.

This clonotype has a count of ten or more. This chain joins TRBV11-1 and TRBJ2-7; perhaps D is TRBD1 or TRBD2 (5 bases each). The CDR3 totals 14 residues. The germline CDR1 and CDR2 sequences are SGHAT and FQDESV (reference sequence). V shed 8 bases and J shed 5 bases, with 19 bases lying between them. The DNA for the CDR3 is TGTGCCAGCGAGGGGCCTGGGGGTCTAAACGAGCAGTACTTC. As protein: CASEGPGGLNEQYF.

This clonotype was counted at least ten times. The chain links TRBV20-1 to TRBJ2-3, with 11 bases fitting TRBD2. CDR3 length: 14 amino acids. Looked up from germline, CDR1 is DFQATT and CDR2 is SNEGSKA (reference sequence). J gave up 4 bases and V 5 bases, and 5 bases lay outside the gene matches. As DNA, the CDR3 is TGCAGTGCTGAACTAGCGGGAGTTGCAGATACGCAGTATTTT. Its translation: CSAELAGVADTQYF.

This clonotype has a handful of counts. The rearrangement links TRBV10-3 to TRBJ1-2, with a weak D call TRBD1 (5 bases). The germline gives CDR1 ENHRY, CDR2 SYGVKD. Trimming removed 0 bases from V and 3 bases from J, with 14 bases in between. The CDR3 is 16 amino acids. CDR3 in DNA: TGTGCCATCAGTGAGTCGTCAGGGAAATTTTACTATGGCTACACCTTC. This encodes CAISESSGKFYYGYTF.

The rearrangement joins TRBV4-3 to TRBJ1-1; the D gene is possibly TRBD1 (5 bases). The ends were cut back, 1 base at V and 5 bases at J, with 17 bases in the middle. The CDR3 consists of 16 residues. CDR1 is LGHNA, CDR2 YSLEER, per germline. CDR3 bases: TGCGCCAGCAGCCAAGTAGCTCTCCAGGGAGGGACTGAAGCTTTCTTT. This codes for CASSQVALQGGTEAFF.

This clonotype was seen many times. This chain links TRBV6-5 with TRBJ2-7; unclear D gene. V lost 7 bases and J lost 5, with 15 bases in between. This CDR3 is built from 13 residues. From germline, CDR1 is MNHEY and CDR2 SVGAGI. The CDR3 DNA reads TGTGCCAGCAAATGGAACCATGGTGACGAGCAGTACTTC. Translation: CASKWNHGDEQYF.

V gene TRBV7-2 combines with J gene TRBJ2-7; 9 nucleotides align to TRBD2. This CDR3 is built from 16 residues. CDR1 SGHTA and CDR2 FQGNSA come from the germline V gene. Trimming cost V 4 bases and J 2 bases; bases outside gene matches: 9. The CDR3 bases are TGTGCCAGCAGCTCCCCCCTTAGCGGGAGCGCCTACGAGCAGTACTTC. Translation: CASSSPLSGSAYEQYF.

This clonotype showed up many times. This chain links TRBV12-3 or TRBV12-4 with TRBJ2-1, with TRBD1 matching 7 bases. This CDR3 comprises 15 residues. The V and J ends lost 2 bases and 3 bases, in that order; junction bases with no gene match: 4. CDR3 nucleotide sequence: TGTGCCAGCAGTTTACAGGGGGTGAGCTACAATGAGCAGTTCTTC. Its translation is CASSLQGVSYNEQFF.

The chain is built from TRBV11-2 and TRBJ2-7, with unresolved D. Trimming removed 5 bases at V and 6 bases at J, with 8 bases between. CDR3 size: 11 residues. Per the germline V gene, CDR1 is SGHAT and CDR2 is FQNNGV. The DNA for the CDR3 is TGTGCCAGCAGCGAACACTCCGAGCAGTACTTC. Its translation is CASSEHSEQYF.

This clonotype was recorded at least ten times. The chain links TRBV20-1 to TRBJ2-1; 7 positions match TRBD2. CDR3 length: 14 amino acids. V lost 7 bases and J lost 5; bases outside the gene matches: 11. CDR1 is DFQATT and CDR2 is SNEGSKA in the germline V gene (reference sequence). The CDR3 DNA reads as TGCAGTGTTGAGAGACCGGGGGGTGACAATGAGCAGTTCTTC. As protein: CSVERPGGDNEQFF.

The chain joins TRBV20-1 to TRBJ2-3; tentative D call: TRBD2 (6 bases). From germline, CDR1 is DFQATT and CDR2 SNEGSKA (reference sequence). Trimming left V 3 bases short and J 1 base short, with 11 bases between. The CDR3 has 14 residues. The CDR3 loop is CSASDWGGTDTQYF. The CDR3 DNA sequence: TGCAGTGCTAGTGATTGGGGGGGCACAGATACGCAGTATTTT.

This clonotype counts as medium-sized (0.01 to 0.1%). This chain connects TRBV15 to TRBJ2-7; no firm D call. The V and J ends lost 1 base and 3 bases respectively, with 13 bases between them. The CDR3 runs to 15 residues. Germline CDR1 is LNHNV and CDR2 is YYDKDF (reference sequence). In DNA form, the CDR3 reads TGTGCCACCAGCAGAGCCGGGCCAGAGTACTACGAGCAGTACTTC. This gives the protein CATSRAGPEYYEQYF. Full variable domain (missing parts from reference TRBV15 and TRBJ2-7): DAMVIQNPRYQVTQFGKPVTLSCSQTLNHNVMYWYQQKSSQAPKLLFHYYDKDFNNEADTPDNFQSRRPNTSFCFLDIRSPGLGDTAMYLCATSRAGPEYYEQYFGPGTRLTVT.

The chain uses TRBV10-3 and TRBJ1-2, with D possibly being TRBD1 (5 bases). Germline V gene lookup returns CDR1 ENHRY and CDR2 SYGVKD. Trimming removed 2 bases from V and 4 bases from J, with 11 bases in between. This CDR3 is built from 14 residues. CDR3 loop: CAISERTQGYGYTF. DNA for the CDR3: TGTGCCATCAGTGAGAGGACCCAGGGCTATGGCTACACCTTC.

The chain combines TRBV7-2 with TRBJ1-2; 9 bases are shared with TRBD1. The germline V gene has CDR1 SGHTA and CDR2 FQGNSA. V gave up 7 bases and J gave up 9 bases; unmatched junction bases: 12. This CDR3 is 14 amino acids long. The CDR3 loop reads CASTLGTGGSSYTF. For the CDR3, the DNA is TGTGCCAGCACCCTAGGTACAGGGGGCTCGAGCTACACCTTC.

This clonotype came up many times. The CDR3, as DNA: TGCAGTGCTAGAGATCTGCGCAGGGTGCTCACTGAAGCTTTCTTT. As protein: CSARDLRRVLTEAFF. J is TRBJ1-1 and V is TRBV20-1; D is possibly TRBD1 (5 bases). This CDR3 is 15 amino acids long. Germline lookup yields CDR1 DFQATT and CDR2 SNEGSKA (reference sequence). The V end was cut by 0 bases, the J end by 4 bases, with 15 bases between.

Worth noting for this clonotype: This may stem from a read error, because a much larger clone lies one nucleotide away. The chain has TRBV19 and TRBJ2-6; D ambiguous. Germline assignment: CDR1 LNHDA and CDR2 SQIVND (reference sequence). This CDR3 region has 19 residues. This CDR3 reads CASSPGYLGAFSGTNVLTF. The CDR3, as DNA: TGTGCCAGTAGTCCCGGATATTTAGGCGCTTTCTCTGGGACCAACGTCCTGACTTTC.